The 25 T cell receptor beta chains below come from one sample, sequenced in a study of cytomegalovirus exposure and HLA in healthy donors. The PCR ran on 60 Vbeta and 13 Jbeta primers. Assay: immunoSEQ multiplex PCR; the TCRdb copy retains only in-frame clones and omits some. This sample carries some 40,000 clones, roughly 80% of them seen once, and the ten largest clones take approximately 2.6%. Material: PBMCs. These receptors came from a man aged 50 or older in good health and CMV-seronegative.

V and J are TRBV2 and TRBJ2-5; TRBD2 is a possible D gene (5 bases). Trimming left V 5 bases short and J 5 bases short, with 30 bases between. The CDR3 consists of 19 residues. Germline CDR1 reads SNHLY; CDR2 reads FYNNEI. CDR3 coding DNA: TGTGCCAGCAGTAAGATTTCCGGGGTCGGTCGGTTGTTTTCGGAGACCCAGTACTTC. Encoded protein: CASSKISGVGRLFSETQYF.

The CDR3 nucleotides are TGTGCCAGCAGCATCCTAGCGGGGGACCACAATGAGCAGTTCTTC. Translated: CASSILAGDHNEQFF. V gene TRBV5-5 combines with J gene TRBJ2-1; 10 bases map to TRBD2. The CDR3 runs 15 residues. The J segment lost 5 bases and the V segment lost 4 bases, leaving 6 bases of the junction unmatched. Per the germline V gene, CDR1 is SGHKS and CDR2 is YYEKEE (reference sequence).

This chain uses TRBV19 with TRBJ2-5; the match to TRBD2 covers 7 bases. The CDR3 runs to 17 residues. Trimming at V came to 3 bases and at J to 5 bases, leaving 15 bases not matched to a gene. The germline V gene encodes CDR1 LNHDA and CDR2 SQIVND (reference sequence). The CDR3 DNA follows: TGTGCCAGTAGTATGGATCTGCAGAAGGGTAGCGGGGAGACCCAGTACTTC. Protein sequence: CASSMDLQKGSGETQYF.

The CDR3, as DNA: TGTGCCAGCAGCCCTGTGACAGTGAACACTGAAGCTTTCTTT. Its translation: CASSPVTVNTEAFF. The V gene is TRBV14, the J gene TRBJ1-1; TRBD1 might be the D (5 bases). CDR1 SGHDN and CDR2 FVKESK come from the germline V gene. The CDR3 sequence is 14 residues long. Trimming cost V 4 bases and J 0 bases, with 9 bases left between them.

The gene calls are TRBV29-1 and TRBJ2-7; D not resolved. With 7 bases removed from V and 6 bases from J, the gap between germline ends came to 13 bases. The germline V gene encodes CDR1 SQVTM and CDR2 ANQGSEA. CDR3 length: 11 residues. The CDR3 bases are TGCAGCGGACGACATAAGGCCGAGCAGTACTTC. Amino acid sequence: CSGRHKAEQYF.

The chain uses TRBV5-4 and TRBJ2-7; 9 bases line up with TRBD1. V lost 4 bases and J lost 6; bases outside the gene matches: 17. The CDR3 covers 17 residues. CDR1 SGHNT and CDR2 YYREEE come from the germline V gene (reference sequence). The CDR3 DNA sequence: TGTGCCAGCAGCCCCGGGACAGGGTCGTTCGTTTCCGCCGAGCAGTACTTC. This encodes CASSPGTGSFVSAEQYF. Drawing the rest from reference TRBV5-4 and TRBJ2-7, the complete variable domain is ETGVTQSPTHLIKTRGQQVTLRCSSQSGHNTVSWYQQALGQGPQFIFQYYREEENGRGNFPPRFSGLQFPNYSSELNVNALELDDSALYLCASSPGTGSFVSAEQYFGPGTRLTVT.

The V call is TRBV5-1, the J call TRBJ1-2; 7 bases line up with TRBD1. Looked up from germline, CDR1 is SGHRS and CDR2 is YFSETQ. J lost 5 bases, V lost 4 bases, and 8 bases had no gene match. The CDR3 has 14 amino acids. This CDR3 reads CASSPGGTAYGYTF. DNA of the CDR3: TGCGCCAGCAGCCCCGGAGGGACAGCGTATGGCTACACCTTC.

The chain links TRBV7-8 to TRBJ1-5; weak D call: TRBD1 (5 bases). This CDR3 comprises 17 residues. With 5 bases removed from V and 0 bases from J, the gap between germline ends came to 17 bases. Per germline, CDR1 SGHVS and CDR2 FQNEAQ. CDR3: CASSPLLRDYSNQPQHF. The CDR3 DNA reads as TGTGCCAGCAGCCCGCTCCTCAGGGACTATAGCAATCAGCCCCAGCATTTT.

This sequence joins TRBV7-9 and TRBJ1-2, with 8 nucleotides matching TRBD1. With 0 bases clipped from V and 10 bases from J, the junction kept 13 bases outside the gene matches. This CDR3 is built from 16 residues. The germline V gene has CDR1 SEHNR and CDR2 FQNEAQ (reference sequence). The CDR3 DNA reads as TGTGCCAGCAGCTTAGCTTGGACAGGGAGTCGAGGATACTACACCTTC. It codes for CASSLAWTGSRGYYTF.

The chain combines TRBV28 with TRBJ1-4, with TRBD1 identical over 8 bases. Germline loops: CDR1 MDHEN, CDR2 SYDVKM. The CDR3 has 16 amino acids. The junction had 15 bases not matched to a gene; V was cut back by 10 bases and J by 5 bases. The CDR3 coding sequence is TGTGCCACATGGAGCGGGAGGGACAGGTTAAATGAAAAACTGTTTTTT. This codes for CATWSGRDRLNEKLFF.

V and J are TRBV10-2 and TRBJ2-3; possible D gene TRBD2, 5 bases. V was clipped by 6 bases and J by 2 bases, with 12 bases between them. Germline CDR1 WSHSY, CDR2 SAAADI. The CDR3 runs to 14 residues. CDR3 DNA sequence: TGCGCCAGCAGGAGGGAGCGGAACACAGATACGCAGTATTTT. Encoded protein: CASRRERNTDTQYF.

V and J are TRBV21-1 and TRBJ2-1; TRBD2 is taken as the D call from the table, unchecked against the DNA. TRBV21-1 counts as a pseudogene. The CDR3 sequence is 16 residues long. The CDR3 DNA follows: TGTGCCAGCAGCCCGAGGACTAGCGGGATGTACAATGAGCAGTTCTTC. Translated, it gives CASSPRTSGMYNEQFF.

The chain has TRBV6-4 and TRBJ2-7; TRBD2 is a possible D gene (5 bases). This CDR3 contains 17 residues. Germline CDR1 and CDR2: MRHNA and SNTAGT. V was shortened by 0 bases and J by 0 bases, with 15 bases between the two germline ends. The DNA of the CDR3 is TGTGCCAGCAGTGACTCGAAAGAGCGGACCAACTCCTACGAGCAGTACTTC. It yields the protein CASSDSKERTNSYEQYF.

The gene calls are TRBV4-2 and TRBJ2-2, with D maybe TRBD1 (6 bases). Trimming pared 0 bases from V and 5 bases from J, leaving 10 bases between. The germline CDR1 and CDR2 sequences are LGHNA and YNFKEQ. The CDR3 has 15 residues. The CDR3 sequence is CASSQENRATGELFF. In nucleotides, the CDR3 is TGTGCCAGCAGCCAAGAGAACAGGGCTACCGGGGAGCTGTTTTTT.

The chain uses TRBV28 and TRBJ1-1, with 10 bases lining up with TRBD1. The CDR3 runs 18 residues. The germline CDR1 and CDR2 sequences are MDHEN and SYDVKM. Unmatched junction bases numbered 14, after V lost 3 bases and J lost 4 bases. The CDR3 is CASSFPYGGTGVVTEAFF. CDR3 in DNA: TGTGCCAGCAGTTTCCCTTATGGGGGGACAGGGGTGGTCACTGAAGCTTTCTTT.

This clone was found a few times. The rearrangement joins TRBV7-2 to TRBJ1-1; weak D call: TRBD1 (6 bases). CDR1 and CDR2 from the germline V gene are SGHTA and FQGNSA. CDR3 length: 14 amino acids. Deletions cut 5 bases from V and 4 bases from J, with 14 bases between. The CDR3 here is CASSANRVGTEAFF. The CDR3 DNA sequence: TGTGCCAGCAGCGCAAACAGGGTGGGCACTGAAGCTTTCTTT.

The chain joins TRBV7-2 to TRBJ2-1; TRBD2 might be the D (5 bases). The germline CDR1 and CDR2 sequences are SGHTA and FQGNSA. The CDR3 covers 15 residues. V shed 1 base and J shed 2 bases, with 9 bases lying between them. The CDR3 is CASSLVGVTYNEQFF. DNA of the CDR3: TGTGCCAGCAGCTTAGTCGGGGTGACCTACAATGAGCAGTTCTTC.

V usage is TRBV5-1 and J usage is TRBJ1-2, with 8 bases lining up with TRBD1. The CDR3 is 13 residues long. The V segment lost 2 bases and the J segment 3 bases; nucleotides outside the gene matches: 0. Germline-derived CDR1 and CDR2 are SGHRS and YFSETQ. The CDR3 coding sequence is TGCGCCAGCAGCTTACAGGGGGACTATGGCTACACCTTC. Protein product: CASSLQGDYGYTF.

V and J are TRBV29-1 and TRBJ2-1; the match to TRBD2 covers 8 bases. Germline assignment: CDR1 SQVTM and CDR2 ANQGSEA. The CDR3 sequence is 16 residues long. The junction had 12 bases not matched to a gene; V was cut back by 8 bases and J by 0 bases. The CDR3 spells CSFSGDAGGSYNEQFF. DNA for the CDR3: TGCAGCTTTTCGGGGGACGCGGGAGGCTCCTACAATGAGCAGTTCTTC.

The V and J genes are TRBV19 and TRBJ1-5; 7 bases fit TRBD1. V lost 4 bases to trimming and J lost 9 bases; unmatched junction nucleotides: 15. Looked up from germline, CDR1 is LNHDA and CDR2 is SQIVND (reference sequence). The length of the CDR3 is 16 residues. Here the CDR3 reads CASSTSRTGERGPQHF. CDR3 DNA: TGTGCCAGTAGTACCAGTCGAACAGGGGAACGGGGGCCCCAGCATTTT.

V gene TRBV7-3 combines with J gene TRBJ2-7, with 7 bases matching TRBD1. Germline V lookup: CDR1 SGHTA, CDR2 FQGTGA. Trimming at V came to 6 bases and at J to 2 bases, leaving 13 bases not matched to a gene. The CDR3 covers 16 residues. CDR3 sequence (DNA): TGTGCCAGCAGTTTAGGGGACCGGGACAGTCCCTACGAGCAGTACTTC. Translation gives CASSLGDRDSPYEQYF. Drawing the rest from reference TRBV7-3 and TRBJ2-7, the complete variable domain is GAGVSQTPSNKVTEKGKYVELRCDPISGHTALYWYRQSLGQGPEFLIYFQGTGAADDSGLPNDRFFAVRPEGSVSTLKIQRTERGDSAVYLCASSLGDRDSPYEQYFGPGTRLTVT.

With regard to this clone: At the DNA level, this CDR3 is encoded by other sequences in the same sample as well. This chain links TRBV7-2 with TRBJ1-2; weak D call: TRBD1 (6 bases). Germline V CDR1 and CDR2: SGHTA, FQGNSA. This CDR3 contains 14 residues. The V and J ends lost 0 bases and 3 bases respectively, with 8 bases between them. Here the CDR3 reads CASSLAKGDYGYTF. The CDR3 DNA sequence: TGTGCCAGCAGCTTAGCGAAGGGGGACTATGGCTACACCTTC. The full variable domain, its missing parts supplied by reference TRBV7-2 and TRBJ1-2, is GAGVSQSPSNKVTEKGKDVELRCDPISGHTALYWYRQSLGQGLEFLIYFQGNSAPDKSGLPSDRFSAERTGGSVSTLTIQRTQQEDSAVYLCASSLAKGDYGYTFGSGTRLTVV.

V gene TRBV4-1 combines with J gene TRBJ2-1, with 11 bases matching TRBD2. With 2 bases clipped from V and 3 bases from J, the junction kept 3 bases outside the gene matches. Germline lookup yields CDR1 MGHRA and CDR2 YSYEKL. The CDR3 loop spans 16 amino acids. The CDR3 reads CASSQLAGGDYNEQFF. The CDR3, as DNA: TGCGCCAGCAGCCAACTAGCGGGGGGCGACTACAATGAGCAGTTCTTC.

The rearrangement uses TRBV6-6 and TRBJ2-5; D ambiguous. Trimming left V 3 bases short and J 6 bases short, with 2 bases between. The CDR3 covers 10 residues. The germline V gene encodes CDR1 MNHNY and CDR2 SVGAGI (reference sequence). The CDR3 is CASSYKTQYF. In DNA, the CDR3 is TGTGCCAGCAGTTATAAGACCCAGTACTTC.

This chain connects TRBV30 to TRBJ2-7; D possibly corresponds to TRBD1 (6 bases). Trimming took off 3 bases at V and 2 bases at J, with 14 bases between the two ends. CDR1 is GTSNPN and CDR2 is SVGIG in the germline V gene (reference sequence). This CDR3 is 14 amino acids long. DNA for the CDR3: TGTGCCTGGAGCCTCCGGGACAAACCCTACGAGCAGTACTTC. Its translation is CAWSLRDKPYEQYF.